This TCR beta chain was sequenced in a study of response to subunit inactivated influenza vaccine. Notes on the study in general: With each seasonal influenza vaccination, the authors suggested, few new T cells are recruited.

Points on this clonotype: Antigen specificity is unknown.

The CDR3 runs to 17 residues. Germline assignment: CDR1 ENHRY and CDR2 SYGVKD. With 3 bases clipped from V and 6 bases from J, the junction kept 6 bases outside the gene matches. TCRdb processed the RT-PCR reads anew with MiXCR; each CDR3 protein has one entry. The sample carries around 580,000 distinct CDR3 sequences, about 14% recorded once. This clonotype originated in a man aged 50 to 59 who received an inactivated influenza vaccine. Source: PBMCs from blood, taken 11 to 12 days after vaccination. The chain joins TRBV10-3 to TRBJ2-3, with 16 bases aligning to TRBD2. CDR3 residues: CAISDPGLAGGSDTQYF. The CDR3 DNA reads TGTGCCATCAGTGATCCGGGACTAGCGGGGGGGTCTGATACGCAGTATTTT.